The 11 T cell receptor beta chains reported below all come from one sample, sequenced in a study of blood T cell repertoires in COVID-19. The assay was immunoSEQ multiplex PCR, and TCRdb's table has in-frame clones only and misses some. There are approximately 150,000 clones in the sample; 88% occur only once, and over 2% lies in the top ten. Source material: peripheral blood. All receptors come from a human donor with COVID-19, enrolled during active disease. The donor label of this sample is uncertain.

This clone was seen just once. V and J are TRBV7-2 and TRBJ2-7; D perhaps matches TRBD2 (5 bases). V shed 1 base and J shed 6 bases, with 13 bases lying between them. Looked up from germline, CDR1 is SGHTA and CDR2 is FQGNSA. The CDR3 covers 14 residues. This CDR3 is CASSLVGNRVEQYF. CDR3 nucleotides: TGTGCCAGCAGCTTAGTCGGGAATAGGGTCGAGCAGTACTTC.

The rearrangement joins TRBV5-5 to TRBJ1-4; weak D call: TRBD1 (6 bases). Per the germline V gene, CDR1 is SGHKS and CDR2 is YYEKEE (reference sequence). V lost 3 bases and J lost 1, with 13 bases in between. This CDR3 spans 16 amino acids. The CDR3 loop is CASSSQGRGTNEKLFF. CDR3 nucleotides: TGTGCCAGCAGCTCACAGGGTAGGGGAACTAATGAAAAACTGTTTTTT.

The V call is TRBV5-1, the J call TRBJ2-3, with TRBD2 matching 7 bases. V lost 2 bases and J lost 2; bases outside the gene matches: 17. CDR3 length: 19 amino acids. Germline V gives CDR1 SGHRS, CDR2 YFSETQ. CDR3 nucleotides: TGCGCCAGCAGCTTCCCGGGCCGTGCGGGGGAGACCTCCACAGATACGCAGTATTTT. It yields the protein CASSFPGRAGETSTDTQYF.

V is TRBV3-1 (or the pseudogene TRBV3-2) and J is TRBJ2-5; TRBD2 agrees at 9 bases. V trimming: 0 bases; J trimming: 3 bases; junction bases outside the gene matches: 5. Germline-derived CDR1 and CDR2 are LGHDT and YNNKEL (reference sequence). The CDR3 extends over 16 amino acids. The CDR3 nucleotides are TGTGCCAGCAGCCAAGACCGTCTAGCGGGGAAAGAGACCCAGTACTTC. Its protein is CASSQDRLAGKETQYF.

This CDR3 reads CASSEGGVRNTEAFF. The CDR3 DNA is TGTGCCAGCAGTGAAGGGGGAGTAAGGAACACTGAAGCTTTCTTT. The chain carries TRBV2 and TRBJ1-1, with D unclear. CDR3 length equals 15 residues. V was shortened by 1 base and J by 1 base, with 10 bases between the two germline ends. Germline loops: CDR1 SNHLY, CDR2 FYNNEI.

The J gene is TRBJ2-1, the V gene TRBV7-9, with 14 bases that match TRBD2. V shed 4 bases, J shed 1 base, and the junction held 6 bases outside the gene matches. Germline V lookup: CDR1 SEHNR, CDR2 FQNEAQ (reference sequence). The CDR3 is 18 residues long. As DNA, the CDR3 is TGTGCCAGCAGCTCGACTAGCGGGAGGGCAATTTCCTACAATGAGCAGTTCTTC. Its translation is CASSSTSGRAISYNEQFF.

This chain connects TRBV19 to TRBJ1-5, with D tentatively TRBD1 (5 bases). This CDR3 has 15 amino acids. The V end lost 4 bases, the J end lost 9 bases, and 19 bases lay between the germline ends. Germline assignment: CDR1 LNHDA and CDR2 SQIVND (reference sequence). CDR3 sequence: CASSRNLQVKGPQHF. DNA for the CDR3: TGTGCCAGTAGTAGAAATCTACAGGTGAAGGGGCCCCAGCATTTT.

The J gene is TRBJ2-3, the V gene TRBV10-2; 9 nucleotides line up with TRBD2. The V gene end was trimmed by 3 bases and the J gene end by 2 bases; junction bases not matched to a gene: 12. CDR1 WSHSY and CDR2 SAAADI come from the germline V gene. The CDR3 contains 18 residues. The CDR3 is CASSDDSGGRTFTDTQYF. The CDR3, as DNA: TGCGCCAGCAGTGACGATAGCGGGGGCCGAACTTTCACAGATACGCAGTATTTT.

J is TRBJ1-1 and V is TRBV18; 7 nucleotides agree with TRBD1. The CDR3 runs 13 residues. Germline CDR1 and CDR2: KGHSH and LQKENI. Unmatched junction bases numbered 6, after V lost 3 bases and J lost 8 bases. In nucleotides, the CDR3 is TGTGCCAGCTCACCGGGTGACAGGGCGGAAGCTTTCTTT. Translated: CASSPGDRAEAFF.

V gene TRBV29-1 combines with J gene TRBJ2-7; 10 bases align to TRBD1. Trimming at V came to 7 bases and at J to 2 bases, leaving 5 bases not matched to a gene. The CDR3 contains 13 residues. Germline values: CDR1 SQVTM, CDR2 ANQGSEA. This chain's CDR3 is CSASGTGAYEQYF. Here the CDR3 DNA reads TGCAGCGCATCCGGGACAGGGGCCTACGAGCAGTACTTC.

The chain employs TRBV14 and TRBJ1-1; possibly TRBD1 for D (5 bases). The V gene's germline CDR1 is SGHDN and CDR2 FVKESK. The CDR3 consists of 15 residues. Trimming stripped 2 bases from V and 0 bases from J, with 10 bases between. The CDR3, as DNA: TGTGCCAGCAGCCAACAGGGCCTTATGAACACTGAAGCTTTCTTT. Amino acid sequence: CASSQQGLMNTEAFF.